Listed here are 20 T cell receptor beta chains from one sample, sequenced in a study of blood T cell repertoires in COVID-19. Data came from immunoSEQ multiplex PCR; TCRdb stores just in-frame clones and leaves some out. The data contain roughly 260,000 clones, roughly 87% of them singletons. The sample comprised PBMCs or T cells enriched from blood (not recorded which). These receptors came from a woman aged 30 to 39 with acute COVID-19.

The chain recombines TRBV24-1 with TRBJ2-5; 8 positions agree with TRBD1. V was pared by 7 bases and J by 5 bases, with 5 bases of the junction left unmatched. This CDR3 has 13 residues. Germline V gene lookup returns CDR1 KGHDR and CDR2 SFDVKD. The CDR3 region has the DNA TGTGCCACCAGGCAGGGGGCTCGGGAGACCCAGTACTTC. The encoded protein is CATRQGARETQYF.

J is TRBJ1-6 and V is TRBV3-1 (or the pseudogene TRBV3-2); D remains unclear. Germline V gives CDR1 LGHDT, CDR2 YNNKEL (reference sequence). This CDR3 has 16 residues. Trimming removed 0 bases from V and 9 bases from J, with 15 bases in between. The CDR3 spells CASSQEYAERGSPLHF. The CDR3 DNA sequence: TGTGCCAGCAGCCAAGAATACGCGGAGCGCGGTTCACCCCTCCACTTT.

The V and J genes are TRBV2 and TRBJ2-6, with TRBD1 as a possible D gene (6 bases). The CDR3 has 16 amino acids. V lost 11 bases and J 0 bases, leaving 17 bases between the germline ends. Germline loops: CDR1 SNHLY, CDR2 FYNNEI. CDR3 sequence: CAVRQASVSGANVLTF. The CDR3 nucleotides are TGTGCCGTCCGACAGGCCTCCGTCTCTGGGGCCAACGTCCTGACTTTC.

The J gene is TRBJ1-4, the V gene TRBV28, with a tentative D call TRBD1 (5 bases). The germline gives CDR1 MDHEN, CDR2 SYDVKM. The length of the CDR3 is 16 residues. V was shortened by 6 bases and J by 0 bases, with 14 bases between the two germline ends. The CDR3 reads CASRGYTGSTNEKLFF. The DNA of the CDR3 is TGTGCCAGCAGAGGGTATACAGGATCAACTAATGAAAAACTGTTTTTT.

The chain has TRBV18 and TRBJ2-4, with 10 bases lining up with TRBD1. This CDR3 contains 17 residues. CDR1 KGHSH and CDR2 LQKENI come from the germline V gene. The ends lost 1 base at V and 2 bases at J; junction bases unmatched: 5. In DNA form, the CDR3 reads TGTGCCAGCTCACCACTGGGACAGGGGAGGACCAAAAACATTCAGTACTTC. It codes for CASSPLGQGRTKNIQYF.

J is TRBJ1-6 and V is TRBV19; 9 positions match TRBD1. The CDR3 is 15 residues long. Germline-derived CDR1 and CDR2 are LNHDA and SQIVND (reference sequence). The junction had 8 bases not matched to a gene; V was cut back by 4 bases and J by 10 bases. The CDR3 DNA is TGTGCCAGTAGTACACAGGGGGCAGGGGAATCACCCCTCCACTTT. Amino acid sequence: CASSTQGAGESPLHF.

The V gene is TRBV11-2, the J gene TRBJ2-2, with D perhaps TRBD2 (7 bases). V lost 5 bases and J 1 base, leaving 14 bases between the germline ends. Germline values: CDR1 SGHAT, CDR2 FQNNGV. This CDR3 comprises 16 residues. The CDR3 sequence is CASSRRGGLNTGELFF. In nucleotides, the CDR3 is TGTGCCAGCAGCCGGAGGGGGGGATTGAACACCGGGGAGCTGTTTTTT.

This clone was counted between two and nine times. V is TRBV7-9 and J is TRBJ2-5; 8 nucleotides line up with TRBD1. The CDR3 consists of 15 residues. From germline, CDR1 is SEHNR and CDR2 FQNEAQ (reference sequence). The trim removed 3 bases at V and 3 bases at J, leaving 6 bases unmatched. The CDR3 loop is CASSLSRTGKETQYF. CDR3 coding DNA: TGTGCCAGCAGCTTGTCGCGGACAGGGAAAGAGACCCAGTACTTC.

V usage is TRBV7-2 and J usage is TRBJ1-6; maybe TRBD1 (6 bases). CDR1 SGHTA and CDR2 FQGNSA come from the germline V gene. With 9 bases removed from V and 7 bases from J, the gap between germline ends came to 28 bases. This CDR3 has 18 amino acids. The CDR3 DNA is TGTGCCAGTGACGTGAGGGGGGGCAGGGGAATTCGAAATTCACCCCTCCACTTT. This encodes CASDVRGGRGIRNSPLHF.

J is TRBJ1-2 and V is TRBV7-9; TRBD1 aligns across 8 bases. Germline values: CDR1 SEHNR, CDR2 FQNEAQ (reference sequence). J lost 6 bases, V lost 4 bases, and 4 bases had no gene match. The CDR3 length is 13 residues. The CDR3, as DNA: TGTGCCAGCAGCTACCGGACAGGGCATGGCTACACCTTC. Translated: CASSYRTGHGYTF.

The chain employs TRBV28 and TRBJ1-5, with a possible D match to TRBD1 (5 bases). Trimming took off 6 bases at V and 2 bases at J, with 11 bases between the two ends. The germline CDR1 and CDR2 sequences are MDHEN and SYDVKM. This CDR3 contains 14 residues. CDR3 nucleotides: TGTGCCAGCAGCTGGGCGACAGGCAATCAGCCCCAGCATTTT. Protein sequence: CASSWATGNQPQHF. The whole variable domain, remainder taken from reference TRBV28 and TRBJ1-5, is DVKVTQSSRYLVKRTGEKVFLECVQDMDHENMFWYRQDPGLGLRLIYFSYDVKMKEKGDIPEGYSVSREKKERFSLILESASTNQTSMYLCASSWATGNQPQHFGDGTRLSIL.

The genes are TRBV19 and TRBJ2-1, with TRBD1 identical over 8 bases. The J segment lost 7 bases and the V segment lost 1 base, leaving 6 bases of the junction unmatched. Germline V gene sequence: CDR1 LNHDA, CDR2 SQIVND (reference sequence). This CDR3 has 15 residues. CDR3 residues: CASSIVQGAMNEQFF. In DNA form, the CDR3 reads TGTGCCAGTAGTATAGTCCAGGGGGCTATGAATGAGCAGTTCTTC.

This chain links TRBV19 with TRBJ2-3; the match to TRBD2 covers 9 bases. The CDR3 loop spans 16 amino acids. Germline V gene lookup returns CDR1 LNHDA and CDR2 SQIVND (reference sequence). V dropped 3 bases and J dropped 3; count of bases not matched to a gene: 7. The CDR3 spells CASSILAGGPTDTQYF. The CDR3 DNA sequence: TGTGCCAGTAGTATTCTGGCGGGAGGGCCAACAGATACGCAGTATTTT. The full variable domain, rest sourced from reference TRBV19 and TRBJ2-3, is DGGITQSPKYLFRKEGQNVTLSCEQNLNHDAMYWYRQDPGQGLRLIYYSQIVNDFQKGDIAEGYSVSREKKESFPLTVTSAQKNPTAFYLCASSILAGGPTDTQYFGPGTRLTVL.

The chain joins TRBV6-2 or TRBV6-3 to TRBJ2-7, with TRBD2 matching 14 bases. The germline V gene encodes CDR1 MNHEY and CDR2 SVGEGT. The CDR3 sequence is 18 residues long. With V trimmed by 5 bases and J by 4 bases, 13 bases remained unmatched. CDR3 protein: CASSPGTSGSGLVYEQYF. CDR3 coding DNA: TGTGCCAGCAGTCCAGGGACTAGCGGGAGCGGTTTGGTGTACGAGCAGTACTTC.

The CDR3 bases are TGTGCCAGCAGCCCACAGGGGGCCAAGGGCTACACCTTC. Its translation: CASSPQGAKGYTF. The chain uses TRBV28 and TRBJ1-2; 9 nucleotides line up with TRBD1. In germline, CDR1 is MDHEN, CDR2 SYDVKM. The CDR3 extends over 13 amino acids. The trim removed 6 bases at V and 8 bases at J, leaving 7 bases unmatched.

This chain's CDR3 is CASSQGAGVEQYF. CDR3 nucleotide sequence: TGTGCCAGCAGCCAAGGGGCGGGGGTTGAGCAGTACTTC. The chain combines TRBV3-1 (or the pseudogene TRBV3-2) with TRBJ2-7, with 7 bases that match TRBD2. The V gene end was trimmed by 1 base and the J gene end by 7 bases; junction bases not matched to a gene: 4. This CDR3 is 13 amino acids long. Germline lookup yields CDR1 LGHDT and CDR2 YNNKEL (reference sequence).

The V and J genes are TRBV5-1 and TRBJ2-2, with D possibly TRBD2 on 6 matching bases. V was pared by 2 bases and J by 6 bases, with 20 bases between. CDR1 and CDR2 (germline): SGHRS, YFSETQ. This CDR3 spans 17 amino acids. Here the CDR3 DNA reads TGCGCCAGCAGCTTTGAAAGGTCGTACGCGGGGCCCGGGGAGCTGTTTTTT. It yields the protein CASSFERSYAGPGELFF.

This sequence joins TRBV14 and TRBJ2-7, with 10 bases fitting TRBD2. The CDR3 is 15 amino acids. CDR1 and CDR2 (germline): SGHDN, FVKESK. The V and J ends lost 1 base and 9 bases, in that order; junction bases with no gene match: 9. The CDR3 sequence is CASSQVEREGLGQYF. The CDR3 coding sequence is TGTGCCAGCAGCCAAGTGGAGCGGGAGGGCCTCGGGCAGTACTTC. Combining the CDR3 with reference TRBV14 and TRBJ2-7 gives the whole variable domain EAGVTQFPSHSVIEKGQTVTLRCDPISGHDNLYWYRRVMGKEIKFLLHFVKESKQDESGMPNNRFLAERTGGTYSTLKVQPAELEDSGVYFCASSQVEREGLGQYFGPGTRLTVT.

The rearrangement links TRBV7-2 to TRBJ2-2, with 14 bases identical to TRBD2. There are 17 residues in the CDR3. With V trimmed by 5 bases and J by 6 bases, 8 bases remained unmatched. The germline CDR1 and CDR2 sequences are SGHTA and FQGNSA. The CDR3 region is CASSPPGLAGVAGELFF. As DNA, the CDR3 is TGTGCCAGCAGCCCCCCGGGACTAGCGGGAGTAGCCGGGGAGCTGTTTTTT.

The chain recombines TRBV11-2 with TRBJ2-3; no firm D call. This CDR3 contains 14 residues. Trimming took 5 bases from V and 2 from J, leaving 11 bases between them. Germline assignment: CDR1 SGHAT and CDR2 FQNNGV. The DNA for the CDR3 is TGTGCCAGCAGCGTTGCGGCCTACACAGATACGCAGTATTTT. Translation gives CASSVAAYTDTQYF.